A selection of T cell receptor beta chains follows, all from one sample in a study of blood T cell repertoires in COVID-19. Assay used: immunoSEQ multiplex PCR; TCRdb lists only in-frame clones, some missing. The sample includes around 280,000 clones, around nine tenths of them seen just once. Sequencing was done on a sample of PBMCs or T cells enriched from blood (not recorded which). The receptor set was obtained from a middle-aged woman who had recovered from COVID-19. CDR3s include the opening cysteine and the closing phenylalanine or tryptophan. The D gene is left open where the match is weak. Where a row states a size, it is once, few, many or the class of an expanded clone; other rows omit it.

TRBV28	TRBJ2-2	-	-	TGTGCCAGCAGTCCCAAGACAGGCCCACGGACCGGGGAGCTGTTTTTT	CASSPKTGPRTGELFF
TRBV9	TRBJ1-4	-	TRBD1	TGTGCCAGCGGAAACTCAGGGGGCGCAGGAAAACTGTTTTTT	CASGNSGGAGKLFF
TRBV6-5	TRBJ1-2	once	TRBD1	TGTGCCAGCAGTTACGGGGACAGGGGACGAGACGGCTACACCTTC	CASSYGDRGRDGYTF
TRBV7-2	TRBJ2-2	-	TRBD2	TGTGCCAGCAGCCGGACTAGCGGGAGTAGTACCGGGGAGCTGTTTTTT	CASSRTSGSSTGELFF
TRBV19	TRBJ1-5	-	-	TGTGCCAGTAGTACCTACGGGCAGTCGGGAAATCAGCCCCAGCATTTT	CASSTYGQSGNQPQHF
TRBV3-1/TRBV3-2	TRBJ2-7	-	-	TGTGCCAGCAGCCAATGGAGTTACGAGCAGTACTTC	CASSQWSYEQYF
TRBV5-1	TRBJ2-7	-	-	TGCGCCAGCAGCGCTGAGGGCGGCAGGCGTACCTACGAGCAGTACTTC	CASSAEGGRRTYEQYF
TRBV2	TRBJ2-7	-	TRBD2	TGTGCCAGCAGTCCGTTGCTAGCGGGACCTCCCGAGCAGTACTTC	CASSPLLAGPPEQYF
TRBV4-3	TRBJ2-2	-	-	TGCGCCAGCAGCCAAGATCCCGCGCGAGGAAGCACCGGGGAGCTGTTTTTT	CASSQDPARGSTGELFF
TRBV19	TRBJ1-2	-	-	TGTGCCAGTAGTGGGAACAGGGCGGATGGCTACACCTTC	CASSGNRADGYTF
TRBV21-1	TRBJ2-7	-	-	TGTGCTCCCCCGGGTCGGGGACAAGCCTACGAGCAGTACTTC	CAPPGRGQAYEQYF
TRBV7-2	TRBJ2-7	-	TRBD1	TGTGCCAGCAGCTACCGGGACAGGGAACCCTACGAGCAGTACTTC	CASSYRDREPYEQYF
TRBV6-6	TRBJ2-1	-	TRBD1	TGTGCCAGCAGTTACACCCCGCAGGGGGATGAGCAGTTCTTC	CASSYTPQGDEQFF
TRBV2	TRBJ2-1	-	TRBD2	TGTGCCAGCAGTTTTTTGGCGGGAGGGCGCGATGAGCAGTTCTTC	CASSFLAGGRDEQFF
TRBV6-2/TRBV6-3	TRBJ2-3	-	TRBD2	TGTGCCAGCAGTCCCCGGGGGGACTTGACTTCCAGAGATACGCAGTATTTT	CASSPRGDLTSRDTQYF
TRBV7-2	TRBJ2-1	-	TRBD2	TGTGCCAGCAGCTACACTAGCGGCCTCAATGAGCAGTTCTTC	CASSYTSGLNEQFF
TRBV30	TRBJ1-2	-	-	TGTGCCTGGAGTGTTTCCCAGAACTATGGCTACACCTTC	CAWSVSQNYGYTF
TRBV10-3	TRBJ1-5	few	TRBD1	TGTGCCATCAGTGCCAAGGGCCAGGGGGCCCATCAGCCCCAGCATTTT	CAISAKGQGAHQPQHF
TRBV10-1	TRBJ1-1	-	-	TGCGCCAGCAGTTTCAGGGAGAACACTGAAGCTTTCTTT	CASSFRENTEAFF
TRBV6-1	TRBJ1-3	-	TRBD1	TGTGCCAGCAGTGAAGCCGGGACAGGGGCTGGAAACACCATATATTTT	CASSEAGTGAGNTIYF
TRBV5-6	TRBJ2-7	-	-	TGTGCCAGCAGCCCTGGGGGAGGCCTAGGGACCTACGAGCAGTACTTC	CASSPGGGLGTYEQYF
TRBV27	TRBJ2-7	once	-	TGTGCCAGCAGTTTAAGTATGCAGGGTATCTACGAGCAGTACTTC	CASSLSMQGIYEQYF
TRBV5-1	TRBJ2-3	-	TRBD2	TGCGCCAGCAGCTTGTTAGCGGGAGCACAAGATACGCAGTATTTT	CASSLLAGAQDTQYF
TRBV19	TRBJ1-5	-	TRBD1	TGTGCCAGTAGTATAGGGACAGGCCAGGGCGGTAGCAATCAGCCCCAGCATTTT	CASSIGTGQGGSNQPQHF
TRBV7-8	TRBJ2-7	-	-	TGTGCCAGCAGCTGGGGAGTCCGGGACTTCTCCTACGAGCAGTACTTC	CASSWGVRDFSYEQYF
TRBV6-2/TRBV6-3	TRBJ2-5	-	TRBD2	TGTGCCAGCCGCCAGGGAGGGAGAGAGACCCAGTACTTC	CASRQGGRETQYF
TRBV5-1	TRBJ1-1	few	TRBD1	TGCGCCAGCAGCCGGACAGGGAGGGATATGAACACTGAAGCTTTCTTT	CASSRTGRDMNTEAFF
TRBV3-1/TRBV3-2	TRBJ2-7	-	-	TGTGCCAGCAGCCAAGATTCGGGGGTAGGGTCCTACGAGCAGTACTTC	CASSQDSGVGSYEQYF
TRBV7-3	TRBJ2-1	-	-	TGTGCCAGCAGCTTAATGCCTAGGAGGGGCTACAATGAGCAGTTCTTC	CASSLMPRRGYNEQFF
TRBV7-9	TRBJ1-2	-	TRBD1	TGTGCCAGCAGCTTGGGACAGGAAGTTGGCTACACCTTC	CASSLGQEVGYTF
TRBV29-1	TRBJ1-1	-	-	TGCAGCGTTGAAGTGGCGGGGACCACTGAAGCTTTCTTT	CSVEVAGTTEAFF
TRBV6-2/TRBV6-3	TRBJ2-3	-	TRBD2	TGTGCCAGCAGTTATGCAGCGGGAGGCACAGATACGCAGTATTTT	CASSYAAGGTDTQYF
TRBV7-6	TRBJ2-3	-	-	TGTGCCAGCAGCTTGTATAGCGGGACAGCAGATACGCAGTATTTT	CASSLYSGTADTQYF
TRBV20-1	TRBJ2-6	-	-	TGCAGTGCTAGTCCCCTCTCTGGGGCCAACGTCCTGACTTTC	CSASPLSGANVLTF
TRBV7-9	TRBJ2-7	-	-	TGTGCCAGCAGCTTATCGGGTTCCAACGAGCAGTACTTC	CASSLSGSNEQYF
TRBV11-2	TRBJ2-5	-	TRBD1	TGTGCCAGCAGCTCCTGGACAGGGATCCAAGAGACCCAGTACTTC	CASSSWTGIQETQYF
TRBV1	TRBJ1-2	-	-	TGCACCAGCAGCCAGTTCCGGGACAGGGAGGATGGCTACACCTTC	CTSSQFRDREDGYTF
TRBV7-9	TRBJ2-1	-	TRBD2	TGTGCCAGCAGCTTAGCGACTAGCCCTAACAATGAGCAGTTCTTC	CASSLATSPNNEQFF
TRBV19	TRBJ2-1	-	TRBD2	TGTGCCATCGGGACTAGCGGGCCTTACAATGAGCAGTTCTTC	CAIGTSGPYNEQFF
TRBV6-5	TRBJ1-4	once	-	TGTGCCAGCAGTCAGGCCCTTGGTGTTGAAAAACTGTTTTTT	CASSQALGVEKLFF
TRBV4-1	TRBJ2-5	-	-	TGCGCCAGCAGCCTAATAGCGGAACCCTCCCGGGAGACCCAGTACTTC	CASSLIAEPSRETQYF
TRBV4-3	TRBJ2-7	-	TRBD1	TGCGCCAGCAGCCAAGATAGTCAGGGGGCGGGGGAGCAGTACTTC	CASSQDSQGAGEQYF
TRBV7-2	TRBJ2-1	once	TRBD2	TGTGCCAGCACCGGACTAGCGGGAGGGAGGGAGCAGTTCTTC	CASTGLAGGREQFF
TRBV2	TRBJ2-7	-	-	TGTGCCAGCAGTATACAGGGCTTATACGAGCAGTACTTC	CASSIQGLYEQYF
TRBV5-1	TRBJ1-6	-	TRBD1	TGCGCCAGCAGCTTGGCGGGACAGGAGGTTTCACCCCTCCACTTT	CASSLAGQEVSPLHF
TRBV19	TRBJ1-2	-	-	TGTGCCAGTAGTCCCCGGGACATTCACGGCTACACCTTC	CASSPRDIHGYTF
TRBV20-1	TRBJ1-2	once	-	TGCAGTGCTAGAGATAGGGGCGGCTACACCTTC	CSARDRGGYTF
TRBV6-2/TRBV6-3	TRBJ2-5	-	-	TGTGCCAGCAGTTGGGCGGGCAGAGAGACCCAGTACTTC	CASSWAGRETQYF
TRBV5-1	TRBJ2-3	once	TRBD2	TGCGCCAGCAGCGGGAGGGCGGCTAGCACAGATACGCAGTATTTT	CASSGRAASTDTQYF
TRBV7-3	TRBJ2-7	-	-	TGTGCCAGCAGCCCCACGAAGGCGGGTGTCGGCGAGCAGTACTTC	CASSPTKAGVGEQYF
TRBV4-3	TRBJ2-7	-	TRBD2	TGCGCCAGCAGCCAAGATACGGGAGGGCCCGAGCAGTACTTC	CASSQDTGGPEQYF
TRBV28	TRBJ2-7	few	TRBD1	TGTGCCAGCAGCCTGAACAGGGGGCGCGAGCAGTACTTC	CASSLNRGREQYF
TRBV28	TRBJ1-2	-	-	TGTGCCAGCAGTACCCTCAGGCGTGACGGCTACACCTTC	CASSTLRRDGYTF
TRBV3-1/TRBV3-2	TRBJ2-7	once	TRBD2	TGTGCCAGCAGCCAGTCGGCACTAGCGGGTTCCACCTACGAGCAGTACTTC	CASSQSALAGSTYEQYF
TRBV7-9	TRBJ2-5	-	-	TGTGCCAGCAGCTTATCTGCAGGGCAAGAGACCCAGTACTTC	CASSLSAGQETQYF
TRBV18	TRBJ2-3	-	-	TGTGCCAGCTCACCGAGCAAAGCGGCCACAGATACGCAGTATTTT	CASSPSKAATDTQYF
TRBV2	TRBJ2-7	-	TRBD1	TGTGCCAGCAGTCACAGGGGCCTACGATGGCAGTACTTC	CASSHRGLRWQYF
TRBV3-1/TRBV3-2	TRBJ1-1	-	-	TGTGCCAGCAGCCAAGACGTAGGGGGGGCAGAGGCTTTCTTT	CASSQDVGGAEAFF